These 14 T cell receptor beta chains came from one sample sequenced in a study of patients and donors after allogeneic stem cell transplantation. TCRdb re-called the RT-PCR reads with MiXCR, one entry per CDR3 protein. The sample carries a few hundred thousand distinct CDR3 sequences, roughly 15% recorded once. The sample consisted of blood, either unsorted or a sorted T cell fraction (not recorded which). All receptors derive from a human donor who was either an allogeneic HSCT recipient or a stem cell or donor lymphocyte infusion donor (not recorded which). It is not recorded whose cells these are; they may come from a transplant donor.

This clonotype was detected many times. CDR3 in DNA: TGTGCCACCGTCAACACCGGGGAGCTGTTTTTT. Its protein product is CATVNTGELFF. The J gene is TRBJ2-2, the V gene TRBV6-2 or TRBV6-3; D uncertain. The V gene's germline CDR1 is MNHEY and CDR2 SVGEGT. This CDR3 is built from 11 residues. Trimming stripped 10 bases from V and 2 bases from J, with 5 bases between.

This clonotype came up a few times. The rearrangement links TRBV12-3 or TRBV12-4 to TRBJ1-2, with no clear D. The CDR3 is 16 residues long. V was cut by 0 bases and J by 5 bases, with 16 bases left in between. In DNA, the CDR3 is TGTGCCAGCAGTTTAGCGAGCAGGATACTCCCTTATGGCTACACCTTC. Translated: CASSLASRILPYGYTF.

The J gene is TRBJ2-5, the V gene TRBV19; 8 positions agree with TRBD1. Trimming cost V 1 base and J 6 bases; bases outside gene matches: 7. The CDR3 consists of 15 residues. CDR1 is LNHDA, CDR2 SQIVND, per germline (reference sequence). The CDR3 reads CASSIGTGFPKTQYF. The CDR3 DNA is TGTGCCAGTAGTATAGGGACAGGGTTCCCAAAGACCCAGTACTTC.

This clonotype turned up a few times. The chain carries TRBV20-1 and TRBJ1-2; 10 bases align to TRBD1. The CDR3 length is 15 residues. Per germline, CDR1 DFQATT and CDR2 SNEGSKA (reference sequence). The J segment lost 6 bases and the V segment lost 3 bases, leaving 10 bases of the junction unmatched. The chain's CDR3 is CSASLDRGVENGYTF. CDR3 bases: TGCAGTGCTAGTCTGGACAGGGGGGTTGAGAATGGCTACACCTTC.

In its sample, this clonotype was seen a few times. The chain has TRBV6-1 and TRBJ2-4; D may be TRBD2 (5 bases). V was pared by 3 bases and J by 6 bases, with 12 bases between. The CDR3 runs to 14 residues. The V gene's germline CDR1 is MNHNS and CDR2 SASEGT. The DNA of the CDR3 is TGTGCCAGCAGTGATGAGGGAGCAATAAACATTCAGTACTTC. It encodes CASSDEGAINIQYF.

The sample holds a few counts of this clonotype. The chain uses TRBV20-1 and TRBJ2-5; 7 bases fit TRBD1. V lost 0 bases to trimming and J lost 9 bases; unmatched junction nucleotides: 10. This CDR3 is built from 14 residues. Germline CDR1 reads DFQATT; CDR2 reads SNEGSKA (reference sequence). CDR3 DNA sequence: TGCAGTGCTAGAGATGAGGGACAGACGAGCGCCCAGTACTTC. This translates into CSARDEGQTSAQYF.

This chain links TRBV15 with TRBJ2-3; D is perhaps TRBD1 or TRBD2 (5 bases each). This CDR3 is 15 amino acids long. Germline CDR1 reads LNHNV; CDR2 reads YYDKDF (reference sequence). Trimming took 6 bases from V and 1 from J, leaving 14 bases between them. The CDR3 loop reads CATRGEWVGTDTQYF. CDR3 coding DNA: TGTGCCACCAGGGGGGAGTGGGTTGGCACAGATACGCAGTATTTT.

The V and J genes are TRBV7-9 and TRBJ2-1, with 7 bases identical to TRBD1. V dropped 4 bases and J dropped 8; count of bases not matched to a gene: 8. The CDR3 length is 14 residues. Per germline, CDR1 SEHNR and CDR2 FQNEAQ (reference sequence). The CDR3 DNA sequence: TGTGCCAGCAGCTCCTCCGGGACAGTCGATGAGCAGTTCTTC. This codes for CASSSSGTVDEQFF.

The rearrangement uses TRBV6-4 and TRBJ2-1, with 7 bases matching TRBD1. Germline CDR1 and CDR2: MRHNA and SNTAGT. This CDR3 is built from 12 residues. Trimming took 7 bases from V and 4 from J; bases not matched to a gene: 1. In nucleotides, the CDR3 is TGTGCCAGCAAGGACAGGTACAATGAGCAGTTCTTC. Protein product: CASKDRYNEQFF.

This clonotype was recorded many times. This CDR3 is CASSATPVSDGYTF. DNA of the CDR3: TGTGCCAGCAGTGCCACCCCCGTTTCCGATGGCTACACCTTC. This chain links TRBV25-1 with TRBJ1-2, with D unresolved. This CDR3 has 14 amino acids. From germline, CDR1 is MGHDK and CDR2 SYGVNS. Trimming took off 4 bases at V and 6 bases at J, with 15 bases between the two ends.

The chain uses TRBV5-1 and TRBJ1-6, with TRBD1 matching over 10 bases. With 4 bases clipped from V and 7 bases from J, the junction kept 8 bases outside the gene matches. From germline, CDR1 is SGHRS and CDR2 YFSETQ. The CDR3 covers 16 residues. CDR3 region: CASSATDRGGNSPLHF. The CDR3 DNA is TGCGCCAGCAGCGCAACGGACAGGGGGGGAAATTCACCCCTCCACTTT.

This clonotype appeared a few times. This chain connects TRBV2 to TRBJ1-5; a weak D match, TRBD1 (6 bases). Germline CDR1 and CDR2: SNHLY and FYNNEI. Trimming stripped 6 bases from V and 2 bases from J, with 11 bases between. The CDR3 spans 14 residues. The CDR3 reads CASRAGDRNQPQHF. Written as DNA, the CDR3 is TGTGCCAGCAGGGCAGGGGACCGCAATCAGCCCCAGCATTTT.

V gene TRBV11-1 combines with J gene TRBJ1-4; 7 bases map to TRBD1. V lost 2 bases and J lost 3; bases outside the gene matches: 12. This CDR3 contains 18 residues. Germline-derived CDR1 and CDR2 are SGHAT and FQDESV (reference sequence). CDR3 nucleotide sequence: TGTGCCAGCAGCTTACCAACTGCCGGGACAGCCGCTAATGAAAAACTGTTTTTT. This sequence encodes CASSLPTAGTAANEKLFF.

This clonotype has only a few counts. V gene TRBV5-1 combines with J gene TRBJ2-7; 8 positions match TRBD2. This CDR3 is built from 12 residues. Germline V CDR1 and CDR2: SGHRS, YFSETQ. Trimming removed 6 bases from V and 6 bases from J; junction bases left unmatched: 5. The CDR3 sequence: CASKGGGLEQYF. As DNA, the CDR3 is TGCGCCAGCAAAGGCGGGGGGCTCGAGCAGTACTTC.